These 14 T cell receptor beta chains share one sample of origin, sequenced in a study of post-analysis software for immune sequencing data. Their recognized antigens are unknown. Study observations and caveats: A handful of TRBV segments appeared more often in patients than in controls, and TRBV5-6, TRBV5-1 and TRBV20-1 were among these.

Unique molecular identifiers tagged the TCR beta cDNA libraries. Via MiXCR, TCRdb re-called the PCR reads, giving one row per CDR3 protein. Of about 570,000 distinct CDR3 sequences in the sample, approximately 31% were seen once. The sequenced material came from blood. The receptors derive from a girl aged 2-17 years with multiple sclerosis.

The rearrangement joins TRBV6-1 to TRBJ2-3; 7 positions match TRBD2. There are 15 residues in the CDR3. V was pared by 4 bases and J by 6 bases, with 10 bases of the junction left unmatched. Germline V gene lookup returns CDR1 MNHNS and CDR2 SASEGT. The chain's CDR3 is CASSVPGLPGDTQYF. The CDR3 region has the DNA TGTGCCAGCAGTGTACCGGGACTACCCGGGGATACGCAGTATTTT.

This chain uses TRBV7-9 with TRBJ1-5, with D possibly matching TRBD1 (5 bases). This CDR3 is built from 14 residues. CDR1 SEHNR and CDR2 FQNEAQ come from the germline V gene (reference sequence). V dropped 5 bases and J dropped 5 bases, with 13 bases sitting between them. In DNA form, the CDR3 reads TGTGCCAGCAGCAGGAGCTGGGACGATCAGCCCCAGCATTTT. Translation: CASSRSWDDQPQHF. Full variable domain (rest looked up from reference TRBV7-9 and TRBJ1-5): DTGVSQNPRHKITKRGQNVTFRCDPISEHNRLYWYRQTLGQGPEFLTYFQNEAQLEKSRLLSDRFSAERPKGSFSTLEIQRTEQGDSAMYLCASSRSWDDQPQHFGDGTRLSIL.

The CDR3 loop reads CASRVHGGWTYEQYF. CDR3 coding DNA: TGTGCCAGCAGGGTTCACGGGGGTTGGACCTACGAGCAGTACTTC. This chain connects TRBV6-1 to TRBJ2-7; a weak D match, TRBD2 (6 bases). The CDR3 length is 15 residues. With 6 bases removed from V and 2 bases from J, the gap between germline ends came to 17 bases. Looked up from germline, CDR1 is MNHNS and CDR2 is SASEGT.

The V gene is TRBV4-2, the J gene TRBJ2-7; 10 bases map to TRBD1. The V and J ends lost 6 bases and 3 bases, in that order; junction bases with no gene match: 5. Germline CDR1 LGHNA, CDR2 YNFKEQ. The CDR3 runs to 14 residues. CDR3 region: CASRMTGGSYEQYF. CDR3 in DNA: TGTGCCAGCAGAATGACAGGGGGCAGCTACGAGCAGTACTTC.

This clonotype was counted between two and nine times. The rearrangement links TRBV12-3 or TRBV12-4 to TRBJ1-2, with D perhaps TRBD1 (6 bases). The ends were cut back, 4 bases at V and 3 bases at J, with 15 bases in the middle. The CDR3 totals 15 residues. The CDR3 region has the DNA TGTGCCAGCAGTTCAATACGGGGGCAGGACTATGGCTACACCTTC. This gives the protein CASSSIRGQDYGYTF.

This clonotype was detected only a few times. The J gene is TRBJ2-5, the V gene TRBV20-1; TRBD1 might be the D (6 bases). Trimming stripped 7 bases from V and 5 bases from J, with 23 bases between. Germline V gene lookup returns CDR1 DFQATT and CDR2 SNEGSKA (reference sequence). The length of the CDR3 is 15 residues. CDR3 nucleotide sequence: TGCAGTGTCGAGAAGGCAGGGGCTGCGCTGGAGACCCAGTACTTC. Amino acid sequence: CSVEKAGAALETQYF.

V and J are TRBV3-1 and TRBJ2-4; D tentatively fits TRBD1 or TRBD2 (5 bases each). TRBJ2-7 explains the end of the DNA better; the J call may be wrong. The CDR3 runs to 15 residues. Germline V gives CDR1 LGHDT, CDR2 YNNKEL (reference sequence). CDR3 nucleotides: TGTGCCAGCAGCCAAGGGGGGAGCGGATCCTACGAGCAGTACTTC. It specifies CASSQGGSGSYEQYF.

A few counts support this clonotype. The chain carries TRBV6-1 and TRBJ2-1; 14 nucleotides align to TRBD2. The V segment lost 5 bases and the J segment 4 bases; nucleotides outside the gene matches: 7. The length of the CDR3 is 17 residues. Per the germline V gene, CDR1 is MNHNS and CDR2 is SASEGT. CDR3 sequence reads: CASSRRLAGGIYNEQFF. The CDR3 DNA reads as TGTGCCAGCAGTCGAAGACTAGCGGGGGGGATTTACAATGAGCAGTTCTTC.

This clonotype came up a few times. The chain employs TRBV5-1 and TRBJ2-3, with a possible D match to TRBD1 (5 bases). V lost 2 bases and J 2 bases, leaving 12 bases between the germline ends. The germline CDR1 and CDR2 sequences are SGHRS and YFSETQ. This CDR3 has 15 amino acids. The CDR3 DNA is TGCGCCAGCAGCTTCGCAGGGTTGGTCACAGATACGCAGTATTTT. Translated, it gives CASSFAGLVTDTQYF.

This clonotype was detected ten times or more. The chain joins TRBV9 to TRBJ2-1; 9 positions agree with TRBD1. Looked up from germline, CDR1 is SGDLS and CDR2 is YYNGEE. Trimming took 0 bases from V and 2 from J; bases not matched to a gene: 0. The CDR3 length is 15 residues. The DNA of the CDR3 is TGTGCCAGCAGCGTAGGACAGGGGGCCTACAATGAGCAGTTCTTC. This translates into CASSVGQGAYNEQFF.

The CDR3 nucleotides read TGCGCCAGCAGCCAAGATTACAAGACGGAACCCTACGAGCAGTACTTC. It specifies CASSQDYKTEPYEQYF. The V gene is TRBV4-1, the J gene TRBJ2-7; D not certain. The CDR3 has 16 residues. The germline CDR1 and CDR2 sequences are MGHRA and YSYEKL. V was trimmed by 0 bases and J by 2 bases, leaving 14 bases between them.

The V gene is TRBV25-1, the J gene TRBJ2-7, with D possibly TRBD1 on 5 matching bases. The ends were cut back, 3 bases at V and 2 bases at J, with 11 bases in the middle. CDR3 length equals 14 residues. Germline V lookup: CDR1 MGHDK, CDR2 SYGVNS. The CDR3 spells CASSDPGKPYEQYF. DNA for the CDR3: TGTGCCAGCAGTGATCCAGGGAAGCCCTACGAGCAGTACTTC.

This chain links TRBV7-9 with TRBJ2-1, with D tentatively TRBD1 or TRBD2 (6 bases each). This CDR3 has 17 amino acids. Looked up from germline, CDR1 is SEHNR and CDR2 is FQNEAQ (reference sequence). V was trimmed by 0 bases and J by 4 bases, leaving 16 bases between them. Here the CDR3 reads CASSLAMGGLNYNEQFF. The CDR3 nucleotides are TGTGCCAGCAGCTTAGCGATGGGGGGCTTAAATTACAATGAGCAGTTCTTC.

A few counts support this clonotype. V and J are TRBV6-5 and TRBJ2-5; a possible D gene is TRBD2 (6 bases). The V end was cut by 5 bases, the J end by 3 bases, with 13 bases between. Germline assignment: CDR1 MNHEY and CDR2 SVGAGI. This CDR3 region has 14 residues. The CDR3 DNA follows: TGTGCCAGCAGTGAGGACGGGAGAAAAGAGACCCAGTACTTC. The encoded protein is CASSEDGRKETQYF.